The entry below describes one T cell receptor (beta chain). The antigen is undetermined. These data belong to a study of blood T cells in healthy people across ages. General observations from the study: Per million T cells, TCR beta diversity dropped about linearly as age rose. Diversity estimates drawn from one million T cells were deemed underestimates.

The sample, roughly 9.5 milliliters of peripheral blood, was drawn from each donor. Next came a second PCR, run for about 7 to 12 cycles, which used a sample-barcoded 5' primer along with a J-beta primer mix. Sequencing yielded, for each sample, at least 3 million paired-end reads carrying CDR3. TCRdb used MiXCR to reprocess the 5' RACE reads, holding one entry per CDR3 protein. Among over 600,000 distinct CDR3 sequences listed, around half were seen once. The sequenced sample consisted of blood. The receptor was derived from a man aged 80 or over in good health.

The CDR3 nucleotides are TGTGCCAGTAGTCCCGGGGCAGGGGCTGTAGAGACCCAGTACTTC. Its protein product is CASSPGAGAVETQYF. The chain joins TRBV19 to TRBJ2-7; TRBD1 is a possible D gene (6 bases). The end of the DNA fits TRBJ2-5 better, so the J call may be wrong. CDR1 and CDR2 from the germline V gene are LNHDA and SQIVND (reference sequence). The CDR3 length is 15 residues.